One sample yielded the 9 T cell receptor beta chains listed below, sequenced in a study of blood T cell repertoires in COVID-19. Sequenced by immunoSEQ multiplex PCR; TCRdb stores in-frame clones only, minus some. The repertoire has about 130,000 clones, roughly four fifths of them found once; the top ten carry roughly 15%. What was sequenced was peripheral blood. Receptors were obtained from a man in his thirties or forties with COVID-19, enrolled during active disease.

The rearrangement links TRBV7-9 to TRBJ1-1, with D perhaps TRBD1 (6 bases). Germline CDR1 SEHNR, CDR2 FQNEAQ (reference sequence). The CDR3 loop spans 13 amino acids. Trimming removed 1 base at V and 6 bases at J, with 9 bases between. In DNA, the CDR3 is TGTGCCAGCAGCTTAGACAGGGCCCCTGAAGCTTTCTTT. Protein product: CASSLDRAPEAFF.

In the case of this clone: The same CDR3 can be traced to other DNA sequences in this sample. CDR3 sequence reads: CASSTRQSNEKLFF. In DNA, the CDR3 is TGTGCCAGTAGTACCAGACAGTCTAATGAAAAACTGTTTTTT. The genes are TRBV19 and TRBJ1-4; D possibly corresponds to TRBD1 (5 bases). CDR1 is LNHDA, CDR2 SQIVND, per germline (reference sequence). This CDR3 spans 14 amino acids. Trimming took off 4 bases at V and 3 bases at J, with 9 bases between the two ends.

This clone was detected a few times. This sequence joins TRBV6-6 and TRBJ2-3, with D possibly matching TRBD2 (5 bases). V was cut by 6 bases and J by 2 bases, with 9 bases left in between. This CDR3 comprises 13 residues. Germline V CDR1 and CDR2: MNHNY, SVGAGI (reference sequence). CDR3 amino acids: CASSWTYTDTQYF. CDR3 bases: TGTGCCAGCAGCTGGACTTACACAGATACGCAGTATTTT.

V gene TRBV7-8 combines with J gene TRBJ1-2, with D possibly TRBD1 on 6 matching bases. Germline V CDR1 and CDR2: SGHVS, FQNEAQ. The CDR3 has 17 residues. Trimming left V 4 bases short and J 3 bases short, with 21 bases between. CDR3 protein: CASSSTFGGAGHYGYTF. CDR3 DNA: TGTGCCAGCAGCTCGACCTTTGGGGGGGCCGGGCACTATGGCTACACCTTC.

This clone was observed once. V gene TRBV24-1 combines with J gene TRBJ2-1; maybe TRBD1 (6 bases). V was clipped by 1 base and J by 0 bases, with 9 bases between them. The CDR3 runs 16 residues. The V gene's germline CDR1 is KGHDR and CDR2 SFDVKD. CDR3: CATSDFTGSSYNEQFF. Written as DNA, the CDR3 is TGTGCCACCAGTGATTTTACAGGGAGCTCCTACAATGAGCAGTTCTTC.

CDR3: CASSVRDRDEAFF. Here the CDR3 DNA reads TGTGCCAGCAGCGTACGGGACAGGGACGAAGCTTTCTTT. The chain has TRBV9 and TRBJ1-1; 9 bases map to TRBD1. Losses at the gene ends were 1 base for V and 8 bases for J; bases not matched to a gene: 3. Germline V gives CDR1 SGDLS, CDR2 YYNGEE. The CDR3 length is 13 residues.

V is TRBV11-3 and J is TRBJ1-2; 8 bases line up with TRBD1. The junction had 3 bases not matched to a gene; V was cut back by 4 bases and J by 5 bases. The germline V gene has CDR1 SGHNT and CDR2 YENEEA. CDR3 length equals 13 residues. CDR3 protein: CASSSGQGYGYTF. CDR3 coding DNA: TGTGCCAGCAGCTCCGGACAGGGTTATGGCTACACCTTC.

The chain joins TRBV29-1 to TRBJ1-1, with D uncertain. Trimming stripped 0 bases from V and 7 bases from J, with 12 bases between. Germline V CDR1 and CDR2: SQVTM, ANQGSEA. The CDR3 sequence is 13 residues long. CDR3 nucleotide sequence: TGCAGCGTTGAAGATACTAAAACGAGTGAAGCTTTCTTT. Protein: CSVEDTKTSEAFF. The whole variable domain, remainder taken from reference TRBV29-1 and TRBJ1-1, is SAVISQKPSRDICQRGTSLTIQCQVDSQVTMMFWYRQQPGQSLTLIATANQGSEATYESGFVIDKFPISRPNLTFSTLTVSNMSPEDSSIYLCSVEDTKTSEAFFGQGTRLTVV.

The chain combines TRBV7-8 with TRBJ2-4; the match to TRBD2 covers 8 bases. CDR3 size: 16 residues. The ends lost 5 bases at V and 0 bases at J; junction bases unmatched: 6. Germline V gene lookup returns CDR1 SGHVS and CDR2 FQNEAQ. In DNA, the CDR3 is TGTGCCAGCAGCCCCGGGGGGGCCCTAGCCAAAAACATTCAGTACTTC. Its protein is CASSPGGALAKNIQYF.